The next 32 T cell receptor beta chains were all read from a single sample in a study of control samples from healthy donors and cancer patients. TCRdb keeps only in-frame clones here, not all; method: immunoSEQ multiplex PCR. The data contain about 16,000 clones, about 88% of them seen just once; the ten biggest clones take up 32%. The sample taken for sequencing was PBMCs. The receptors were sampled from a man in his 60s with head and neck cancer.

CDR3 protein: CASLQRKGGDLENTIYF. DNA for the CDR3: TGCGCCAGCCTGCAGAGAAAAGGGGGAGATCTGGAGAACACCATATATTTT. This sequence joins TRBV10-1 and TRBJ1-3; a weak D match, TRBD1 (6 bases). The ends were cut back, 8 bases at V and 7 bases at J, with 27 bases in the middle. The CDR3 length is 17 residues. Germline assignment: CDR1 WNHNN and CDR2 SYGVQD (reference sequence).

The rearrangement links TRBV5-1 to TRBJ2-1, with D perhaps TRBD2 (6 bases). The CDR3 length is 15 residues. The germline V and J ends were trimmed by 1 base and 5 bases, with 13 bases remaining between them. Germline-derived CDR1 and CDR2 are SGHRS and YFSETQ. The CDR3 loop is CASSLWGSSDNEQFF. In DNA form, the CDR3 reads TGCGCCAGCAGCTTGTGGGGCTCTAGCGACAATGAGCAGTTCTTC.

This sequence joins TRBV27 and TRBJ2-5, with D uncertain. The V gene's germline CDR1 is MNHEY and CDR2 SMNVEV (reference sequence). V was shortened by 4 bases and J by 0 bases, with 15 bases between the two germline ends. The CDR3 spans 16 residues. CDR3 bases: TGTGCCAGCAGTTATCGGTCGGGCCCGTACCAAGAGACCCAGTACTTC. Amino acids: CASSYRSGPYQETQYF.

This rearrangement joins TRBV29-1 to TRBJ1-1, with D hard to call. There are 13 residues in the CDR3. V was cut by 4 bases and J by 3 bases, with 12 bases left in between. Germline V lookup: CDR1 SQVTM, CDR2 ANQGSEA. CDR3 loop: CSVANRRYTEAFF. The CDR3 DNA reads as TGCAGCGTTGCCAACCGACGGTACACTGAAGCTTTCTTT.

The V call is TRBV7-2, the J call TRBJ1-2, with D unresolved. This CDR3 comprises 12 residues. Germline CDR1 is SGHTA and CDR2 is FQGNSA. V was shortened by 11 bases and J by 8 bases, with 18 bases between the two germline ends. The CDR3 DNA sequence: TGTGCCGGCCACGACCGGGGTGGAGGCTACACCTTC. Translation: CAGHDRGGGYTF.

The gene calls are TRBV11-1 and TRBJ2-7; 9 bases are a match to TRBD1. CDR3 length: 16 residues. J gave up 2 bases and V 4 bases, and 9 bases lay outside the gene matches. Germline CDR1 is SGHAT and CDR2 is FQDESV (reference sequence). The CDR3 DNA is TGTGCCAGCAGCTCCCGTCCCGGGACAGGGCCCTACGAGCAGTACTTC. Translated, it gives CASSSRPGTGPYEQYF. Combining the CDR3 with reference TRBV11-1 and TRBJ2-7 gives the whole variable domain EAEVAQSPRYKITEKSQAVAFWCDPISGHATLYWYRQILGQGPELLVQFQDESVVDDSQLPKDRFSAERLKGVDSTLKIQPAELGDSAMYLCASSSRPGTGPYEQYFGPGTRLTVT.

V is TRBV9 and J is TRBJ2-1; 11 positions match TRBD2. The CDR3 runs to 17 residues. Trimming at V came to 0 bases and at J to 8 bases, leaving 10 bases not matched to a gene. CDR1 and CDR2 from the germline V gene are SGDLS and YYNGEE. The CDR3 reads CASSVGPSGGPPYEQFF. As DNA, the CDR3 is TGTGCCAGCAGCGTAGGGCCTAGCGGGGGGCCCCCCTATGAGCAGTTCTTC.

This clone showed up just once. The chain is built from TRBV3-1 (or the pseudogene TRBV3-2) and TRBJ2-1, with D tentatively TRBD1 (6 bases). In germline, CDR1 is LGHDT, CDR2 YNNKEL (reference sequence). V lost 0 bases to trimming and J lost 10 bases, with 10 bases between them. This CDR3 has 13 residues. The CDR3 DNA reads TGTGCCAGCAGCCAAGATCTTAGGGGGGAGCAGTTCTTC. The encoded protein is CASSQDLRGEQFF.

V and J are TRBV19 and TRBJ1-1, with D uncertain. This CDR3 has 14 amino acids. Germline values: CDR1 LNHDA, CDR2 SQIVND (reference sequence). V dropped 3 bases and J dropped 4 bases, with 12 bases sitting between them. The CDR3 DNA reads TGTGCCAGTAGTATGGGAGGAGGGCCCACTGAAGCTTTCTTT. Encoded protein: CASSMGGGPTEAFF.

This sequence joins TRBV2 and TRBJ1-2; possibly TRBD1 for D (6 bases). V lost 7 bases and J 2 bases, leaving 17 bases between the germline ends. Germline V gives CDR1 SNHLY, CDR2 FYNNEI. CDR3 length: 15 amino acids. In nucleotides, the CDR3 is TGTGCCAGCACGTTACAGGGTGGCGCAAACTATGGCTACACCTTC. It is translated as CASTLQGGANYGYTF.

The chain employs TRBV9 and TRBJ1-2; 8 nucleotides agree with TRBD1. CDR1 is SGDLS and CDR2 is YYNGEE in the germline V gene. The CDR3 spans 15 residues. V lost 0 bases and J lost 8; bases outside the gene matches: 9. For the CDR3, the DNA is TGTGCCAGCAGCGTAGTTTCAGGGGGCGGCGGCGGCTACACCTTC. It translates to CASSVVSGGGGGYTF.

The J gene is TRBJ1-1, the V gene TRBV29-1; 9 bases agree with TRBD1. Germline V gene data show CDR1 as SQVTM and CDR2 as ANQGSEA. V gave up 6 bases and J gave up 6 bases; unmatched junction bases: 8. The CDR3 has 13 residues. The CDR3 region is CSVDDRGKSEAFF. The CDR3 DNA sequence: TGCAGCGTCGATGACAGGGGGAAATCTGAAGCTTTCTTT.

J is TRBJ2-4 and V is TRBV3-1 (or the pseudogene TRBV3-2), with TRBD2 matching over 12 bases. The V gene end was trimmed by 3 bases and the J gene end by 4 bases; junction bases not matched to a gene: 10. CDR1 is LGHDT and CDR2 is YNNKEL in the germline V gene (reference sequence). This CDR3 is 18 amino acids long. The CDR3 loop is CASSHPVGTSGGKNIQYF. In DNA form, the CDR3 reads TGTGCCAGCAGCCACCCGGTGGGTACTAGCGGGGGGAAAAACATTCAGTACTTC.

The chain links TRBV19 to TRBJ2-3, with 8 nucleotides matching TRBD2. V gave up 5 bases and J gave up 2 bases; unmatched junction bases: 12. Germline-derived CDR1 and CDR2 are LNHDA and SQIVND (reference sequence). The CDR3 loop spans 17 amino acids. For the CDR3, the DNA is TGTGCCAGTAGTGGGAATGGCCGGGGGGGTCACACAGATACGCAGTATTTT. Translation: CASSGNGRGGHTDTQYF.

The chain combines TRBV3-1 (or the pseudogene TRBV3-2) with TRBJ2-1, with D perhaps TRBD1 (5 bases). Trimming removed 1 base at V and 4 bases at J, with 23 bases between. Germline V CDR1 and CDR2: LGHDT, YNNKEL (reference sequence). This CDR3 spans 19 amino acids. CDR3 sequence: CASSQVFRRPDTRYNEQFF. The CDR3 DNA is TGTGCCAGCAGCCAAGTATTTCGTCGTCCGGACACTCGGTACAATGAGCAGTTCTTC.

The V call is TRBV5-1, the J call TRBJ1-1, with D possibly TRBD1 on 5 matching bases. CDR3 size: 14 residues. Trimming shortened V by 7 bases and J by 3 bases, and 16 bases separated the two germline ends. Germline V gives CDR1 SGHRS, CDR2 YFSETQ. The CDR3 DNA reads as TGCGCCAGCGGAGTGGGACGGTCAGACACTGAAGCTTTCTTT. Its protein product is CASGVGRSDTEAFF.

This chain connects TRBV5-1 to TRBJ1-1; TRBD1 aligns across 7 bases. V trimming: 4 bases; J trimming: 6 bases; junction bases outside the gene matches: 6. Per the germline V gene, CDR1 is SGHRS and CDR2 is YFSETQ. This CDR3 comprises 13 residues. The CDR3 coding sequence is TGCGCCAGCAGCCGACAGGGTTCTCCTGAAGCTTTCTTT. Translating it yields CASSRQGSPEAFF.

CDR3 sequence reads: CASSYLGSYGYTF. The CDR3 DNA reads TGTGCCAGCAGCTATTTGGGTTCCTATGGCTACACCTTC. This chain links TRBV5-5 with TRBJ1-2; no firm D call. V lost 3 bases and J 4 bases, leaving 10 bases between the germline ends. Looked up from germline, CDR1 is SGHKS and CDR2 is YYEKEE (reference sequence). CDR3 length equals 13 residues.

The chain carries TRBV7-2 and TRBJ1-1; 11 bases map to TRBD1. The CDR3 covers 17 residues. The junction had 12 bases not matched to a gene; V was cut back by 5 bases and J by 4 bases. CDR1 and CDR2 from the germline V gene are SGHTA and FQGNSA. CDR3 in amino acids: CASSARDRGGGSTEAFF. CDR3 in DNA: TGTGCCAGCAGCGCTCGGGACAGGGGGGGAGGGAGCACTGAAGCTTTCTTT.

The rearrangement joins TRBV19 to TRBJ1-6; 7 bases are a match to TRBD1. Per germline, CDR1 LNHDA and CDR2 SQIVND (reference sequence). V shed 8 bases, J shed 15 bases, and the junction held 16 bases outside the gene matches. The CDR3 sequence is 14 residues long. The CDR3 DNA is TGTGCCAGTGCCCGCCCCGACAGGGTGGGCAACCTCCACTTT. Its translation is CASARPDRVGNLHF.

The chain has TRBV9 and TRBJ1-1; no definite D call. The CDR3 totals 14 residues. Germline CDR1 and CDR2: SGDLS and YYNGEE. The germline V and J ends were trimmed by 0 bases and 5 bases, with 11 bases remaining between them. CDR3 amino acids: CASSVVGSSTEAFF. The CDR3 coding sequence is TGTGCCAGCAGCGTAGTTGGGAGTTCAACTGAAGCTTTCTTT. Variable domain in full (rest from reference TRBV9 and TRBJ1-1): DSGVTQTPKHLITATGQRVTLRCSPRSGDLSVYWYQQSLDQGLQFLIQYYNGEERAKGNILERFSAQQFPDLHSELNLSSLELGDSALYFCASSVVGSSTEAFFGQGTRLTVV.

The chain recombines TRBV5-5 with TRBJ2-5; 10 bases agree with TRBD2. With V trimmed by 0 bases and J by 5 bases, 7 bases remained unmatched. CDR3 length: 16 amino acids. Germline V gene lookup returns CDR1 SGHKS and CDR2 YYEKEE (reference sequence). This chain's CDR3 is CASSLELAGGRETQYF. The DNA of the CDR3 is TGTGCCAGCAGCTTGGAATTAGCGGGGGGCCGGGAGACCCAGTACTTC.

The V call is TRBV11-3, the J call TRBJ2-2; D unresolved. The V and J ends lost 1 base and 4 bases respectively, with 10 bases between them. Germline CDR1 SGHNT, CDR2 YENEEA. This CDR3 contains 15 residues. CDR3 sequence: CASSLVGKVTGELFF. CDR3 in DNA: TGTGCCAGCAGCTTAGTAGGGAAGGTCACCGGGGAGCTGTTTTTT.

The CDR3 region is CASSRDRGTDTQYF. The CDR3 DNA sequence: TGTGCCAGCAGCCGGGACAGGGGCACAGATACGCAGTATTTT. This chain uses TRBV4-2 with TRBJ2-3; 9 nucleotides line up with TRBD1. This CDR3 is 14 amino acids long. The V gene end was trimmed by 4 bases and the J gene end by 1 base; junction bases not matched to a gene: 0. Germline loops: CDR1 LGHNA, CDR2 YNFKEQ.

The genes are TRBV15 and TRBJ2-7; 7 nucleotides match TRBD2. J was trimmed by 5 bases and V by 0 bases; bases with no gene match: 10. The CDR3 runs to 16 residues. Germline loops: CDR1 LNHNV, CDR2 YYDKDF (reference sequence). The CDR3 DNA reads as TGTGCCACCAGCAGAGATTGGGCCGGGGGGAAGAACGAGCAGTACTTC. Amino acid sequence: CATSRDWAGGKNEQYF.

CDR3 sequence: CASRPGQGLAKNIQYF. CDR3 bases: TGTGCCAGCAGACCCGGACAGGGCCTAGCCAAAAACATTCAGTACTTC. V is TRBV2 and J is TRBJ2-4; TRBD1 matches at 8 bases. The CDR3 is 16 amino acids. Germline assignment: CDR1 SNHLY and CDR2 FYNNEI. J gave up 0 bases and V 6 bases, and 7 bases lay outside the gene matches.

DNA for the CDR3: TGTGCCAGCAGCTTAGTGGGGTGGGGGGCGCCCAGCATGGCTAATGAAAAACTGTTTTTT. Its translation is CASSLVGWGAPSMANEKLFF. The V gene is TRBV11-3, the J gene TRBJ1-4, with a tentative D call TRBD1 (6 bases). The germline gives CDR1 SGHNT, CDR2 YENEEA. CDR3 length: 20 amino acids. Trimming took 1 base from V and 3 from J, leaving 24 bases between them.

CDR3 bases: TGTGCCAGCAGCCAATTTCACCGAGGCAACTCTGGGGCCAACGTCCTGACTTTC. This codes for CASSQFHRGNSGANVLTF. The chain carries TRBV4-2 and TRBJ2-6; D is unclear. The germline gives CDR1 LGHNA, CDR2 YNFKEQ. This CDR3 has 18 residues. The V and J ends lost 2 bases and 0 bases respectively, with 14 bases between them.

The chain uses TRBV5-1 and TRBJ2-3, with TRBD2 matching 13 bases. CDR3 length equals 16 residues. Germline values: CDR1 SGHRS, CDR2 YFSETQ. V lost 8 bases to trimming and J lost 0 bases; unmatched junction nucleotides: 6. CDR3 region: CASRAGLAGSTDTQYF. CDR3 coding DNA: TGCGCCAGTCGGGCGGGACTAGCGGGGAGCACAGATACGCAGTATTTT.

The rearrangement links TRBV24-1 to TRBJ2-5; possibly TRBD2 for D (5 bases). The germline CDR1 and CDR2 sequences are KGHDR and SFDVKD. The V gene lost 4 bases and the J gene lost 7 bases, with 15 bases spanning the gap. This CDR3 has 14 residues. CDR3 DNA: TGTGCCACCAGTGACCCAGGACTGCCGGGGACCCAGTACTTC. It yields the protein CATSDPGLPGTQYF.

V usage is TRBV5-5 and J usage is TRBJ2-7; no reliable D call. Germline V lookup: CDR1 SGHKS, CDR2 YYEKEE (reference sequence). The CDR3 length is 11 residues. The V end was cut by 0 bases, the J end by 7 bases, with 5 bases between. The CDR3 reads CASSLVREQYF. CDR3 bases: TGTGCCAGCAGCTTGGTGAGGGAGCAGTACTTC.

The chain uses TRBV6-1 and TRBJ2-3; D is perhaps TRBD2 (6 bases). The V end lost 1 base, the J end lost 2 bases, and 19 bases lay between the germline ends. CDR3 length: 18 amino acids. The germline CDR1 and CDR2 sequences are MNHNS and SASEGT. The CDR3 sequence is CASSEGGTSGSNTDTQYF. The CDR3 DNA sequence: TGTGCCAGCAGTGAAGGAGGCACCTCCGGGAGTAACACAGATACGCAGTATTTT.